The 18 T cell receptor beta chains below were found in one sample sequenced in a study of cytomegalovirus exposure and HLA in healthy donors. PCR primers comprised 60 Vbeta and 13 Jbeta primers. The assay was immunoSEQ multiplex PCR, and TCRdb's table has in-frame clones only and misses some. The sample holds 150,000 to 200,000 clones, roughly 84% seen once. Sequencing was performed on PBMCs. The source is a man aged 18 to 35 in good health and CMV-seropositive.

The gene calls are TRBV30 and TRBJ2-3, with TRBD2 matching 13 bases. The CDR3 covers 15 residues. Trimming cost V 4 bases and J 2 bases; bases outside gene matches: 3. CDR1 and CDR2 (germline): GTSNPN, SVGIG (reference sequence). The CDR3 is CAWTGTSGITDTQYF. In nucleotides, the CDR3 is TGTGCCTGGACAGGGACTAGCGGGATCACAGATACGCAGTATTTT.

The genes are TRBV7-2 and TRBJ2-7; 10 positions match TRBD2. The V gene's germline CDR1 is SGHTA and CDR2 FQGNSA. V was clipped by 1 base and J by 7 bases; unmatched bases: 10. The CDR3 totals 16 residues. This CDR3 reads CASSLVLSGGPGEQYF. The CDR3 DNA reads TGTGCCAGCAGCTTAGTTCTTAGCGGGGGGCCGGGGGAGCAGTACTTC.

V gene TRBV5-6 combines with J gene TRBJ1-2; a possible D gene is TRBD1 (5 bases). The CDR3 loop spans 12 amino acids. Trimming took off 5 bases at V and 6 bases at J, with 11 bases between the two ends. Germline V gives CDR1 SGHDT, CDR2 YYEEEE. CDR3 protein: CASRKPGNGYTF. In nucleotides, the CDR3 is TGTGCCAGCAGAAAACCAGGGAATGGCTACACCTTC.

V gene TRBV11-3 combines with J gene TRBJ2-5; TRBD2 aligns across 11 bases. The CDR3 spans 14 residues. V shed 4 bases, J shed 3 bases, and the junction held 1 base outside the gene matches. The germline V gene has CDR1 SGHNT and CDR2 YENEEA. The CDR3: CASSSGLAEETQYF. CDR3 coding DNA: TGTGCCAGCAGCTCGGGACTAGCGGAAGAGACCCAGTACTTC. Looking up the rest from reference TRBV11-3 and TRBJ2-5 gives the full variable domain: EAGVVQSPRYKIIEKKQPVAFWCNPISGHNTLYWYLQNLGQGPELLIRYENEEAVDDSQLPKDRFSAERLKGVDSTLKIQPAELGDSAVYLCASSSGLAEETQYFGPGTRLLVL.

The genes are TRBV19 and TRBJ2-5; 7 positions match TRBD1. J was trimmed by 4 bases and V by 4 bases; bases with no gene match: 12. Germline CDR1 reads LNHDA; CDR2 reads SQIVND (reference sequence). The CDR3 extends over 16 amino acids. CDR3 in DNA: TGTGCCAGTAGTACCTCACAGGGGCTACTGGGAGAGACCCAGTACTTC. Residues: CASSTSQGLLGETQYF.

The rearrangement uses TRBV19 and TRBJ2-5; 9 bases fit TRBD1. This CDR3 contains 16 residues. Germline loops: CDR1 LNHDA, CDR2 SQIVND (reference sequence). The V segment lost 2 bases and the J segment 4 bases; nucleotides outside the gene matches: 8. The CDR3 protein is CASSIMGQGIGETQYF. The CDR3 nucleotides read TGTGCCAGTAGTATAATGGGACAGGGCATTGGAGAGACCCAGTACTTC.

V is TRBV11-3 and J is TRBJ2-3, with D possibly being TRBD2 (6 bases). This CDR3 spans 15 amino acids. The V gene's germline CDR1 is SGHNT and CDR2 YENEEA. V lost 1 base and J 0 bases, leaving 8 bases between the germline ends. The CDR3: CASSLAGASTDTQYF. In DNA form, the CDR3 reads TGTGCCAGCAGCTTAGCGGGAGCTAGCACAGATACGCAGTATTTT.

This clone has a single count. The chain has TRBV11-2 and TRBJ2-1, with D maybe TRBD2 (6 bases). V was trimmed by 5 bases and J by 1 base, leaving 9 bases between them. Germline values: CDR1 SGHAT, CDR2 FQNNGV. This CDR3 spans 14 amino acids. This CDR3 is CASSHGGSYNEQFF. Here the CDR3 DNA reads TGTGCCAGCAGCCATGGGGGGTCCTACAATGAGCAGTTCTTC.

This chain joins TRBV19 and TRBJ1-1, with D perhaps TRBD1 (5 bases). The length of the CDR3 is 14 residues. Germline V gene data show CDR1 as LNHDA and CDR2 as SQIVND (reference sequence). Between the trimmed V and J ends, which lost 4 bases and 2 bases, there was a span of 11 bases. The CDR3 coding sequence is TGTGCCAGTAGTACCGGGGGGGGTAACACTGAAGCTTTCTTT. This encodes CASSTGGGNTEAFF.

J is TRBJ2-1 and V is TRBV7-9, with TRBD2 identical over 10 bases. Germline V gene sequence: CDR1 SEHNR, CDR2 FQNEAQ (reference sequence). The V segment lost 0 bases and the J segment 0 bases; nucleotides outside the gene matches: 8. CDR3 length equals 19 residues. CDR3 nucleotide sequence: TGTGCCAGCAGCTTAGCTCTAGCGGGGGCCCCCAGCTCCTACAATGAGCAGTTCTTC. This encodes CASSLALAGAPSSYNEQFF.

V is TRBV4-3 and J is TRBJ2-1; TRBD2 agrees at 10 bases. V dropped 4 bases and J dropped 3; count of bases not matched to a gene: 3. This CDR3 comprises 15 residues. Per the germline V gene, CDR1 is LGHNA and CDR2 is YSLEER. CDR3 sequence reads: CASSPGTSVYNEQFF. Here the CDR3 DNA reads TGCGCCAGCAGCCCCGGGACTAGCGTCTACAATGAGCAGTTCTTC.

Comments on this clone: The junction departs from the called germline gene at one end, perhaps through a read error. This chain uses TRBV27 with TRBJ1-1, with D perhaps matching TRBD1 (6 bases). Germline assignment: CDR1 MNHEY and CDR2 SMNVEV (reference sequence). The CDR3 sequence is 13 residues long. The CDR3: CASSLQGNPEAFF. CDR3 in DNA: TGTGCCAGCAGTTTACAGGGGAACCCTGAAGCTTTCTTT.

This chain uses TRBV4-3 with TRBJ2-7; D unresolved. CDR1 is LGHNA, CDR2 YSLEER, per germline. Trimming left V 1 base short and J 1 base short, with 14 bases between. This CDR3 has 16 amino acids. CDR3 nucleotides: TGCGCCAGCAGCCAAGGGTTGACAAGTACTTCCTACGAGCAGTACTTC. It specifies CASSQGLTSTSYEQYF.

V and J are TRBV7-2 and TRBJ2-1; 12 bases are shared with TRBD2. After removal of 4 bases from V and 1 base from J, the junction contained 8 bases not matched to a gene. There are 18 residues in the CDR3. Per germline, CDR1 SGHTA and CDR2 FQGNSA. The CDR3 bases are TGTGCCAGCAGCTGGTCTAGCGGGGGGGGAAAATCCTACAATGAGCAGTTCTTC. Protein product: CASSWSSGGGKSYNEQFF.

The chain carries TRBV4-1 and TRBJ1-6; 12 positions agree with TRBD1. The CDR3 covers 14 residues. CDR1 and CDR2 (germline): MGHRA, YSYEKL. V lost 11 bases, J lost 8 bases, and 7 bases stayed unmatched. The CDR3, as DNA: TGCGCCCGCACAGGGACAGGGGGCCATTCACCCCTCCACTTT. This sequence encodes CARTGTGGHSPLHF.

This rearrangement joins TRBV5-1 to TRBJ2-7, with 9 positions matching TRBD1. Losses at the gene ends were 5 bases for V and 3 bases for J; bases not matched to a gene: 9. Germline CDR1 is SGHRS and CDR2 is YFSETQ. The CDR3 has 15 amino acids. In DNA form, the CDR3 reads TGCGCCAGCAGGGATGGGAGACAGGGGGTCTACGAGCAGTACTTC. Its protein product is CASRDGRQGVYEQYF.

This chain uses TRBV7-9 with TRBJ2-1; D not certain. The CDR3 consists of 13 residues. V gave up 1 base and J gave up 4 bases, with 5 bases separating them. Germline loops: CDR1 SEHNR, CDR2 FQNEAQ (reference sequence). Written as DNA, the CDR3 is TGTGCCAGCAGCTTAGAGACTTACAATGAGCAGTTCTTC. This gives the protein CASSLETYNEQFF.

V is TRBV11-2 and J is TRBJ2-2; 11 bases fit TRBD2. Germline V gene sequence: CDR1 SGHAT, CDR2 FQNNGV. The trim removed 1 base at V and 4 bases at J, leaving 2 bases unmatched. This CDR3 has 16 amino acids. The CDR3 nucleotides are TGTGCCAGCAGCTTAGTAGCGGGGGGGCGCACCGGGGAGCTGTTTTTT. Translating it yields CASSLVAGGRTGELFF.